The subject of this entry is one T cell receptor beta chain. What it recognizes is unknown. After removal of 4 bases from V and 6 bases from J, the junction contained 7 bases not matched to a gene. This CDR3 has 13 residues. From germline, CDR1 is GTSNPN and CDR2 SVGIG (reference sequence). The data stem from a study of cytomegalovirus exposure and HLA in healthy donors. The study's findings and limits: Immune exposure was documented only through CMV serostatus. A missense DCLRE1C variant was associated with V- and J-gene trimming of TCR beta chains in a later analysis, and an independent cohort replicated the association.

PCR involved 60 Vbeta and 13 Jbeta primers. In the source study's methods: In a later analysis, around 10 million of around 75 million unique beta chains occurred in at least two donors. Data came from immunoSEQ multiplex PCR; TCRdb stores just in-frame clones and leaves some out. V, J and clone size were drawn from that table, and D and trimming were deduced from the DNA. Of 80,000 to 130,000 clones in the sample, around 82% were seen once. The sample consisted of PBMCs. The TCR was taken from a woman aged 45-59 years in good health and CMV-seropositive. The chain links TRBV30 to TRBJ2-7; TRBD1 aligns across 9 bases. The CDR3 DNA reads TGTGCCTGGACCGGGACAGGGTATCGCGAGCAGTACTTC. Translating it yields CAWTGTGYREQYF.